This T cell receptor beta chain was sequenced in a study of CD8+ T cells in alopecia areata. The wider study: C3H/HeJ donors with spontaneous alopecia, 6-12 months old, supplied skin grafts to roughly 7-11-week-old female C3H/HeJ mice.

Study results and limitations: Scalp samples also yield sequences from resident alphabeta T cells of normal skin. Scalp lesions, especially in alopecia totalis/universalis, had higher clonality than normal scalp. Clarity of TCR sharing across patients fell short of that in mice, possibly HLA-related.

Separation of pooled cutaneous lymph node cells was by sorting with CD4, CD8alpha, NKG2D, NKG2ACE and other markers. RNA, once extracted, was reverse transcribed into cDNA for use as the sequencing template. Libraries were prepared by immunoSEQ multiplex PCR; TCRdb keeps only in-frame clonotypes and omits some of them. The sample includes about 9,100 clones, none of them occurring once. The CDR3 spans 14 residues. The trim removed 4 bases at V and 4 bases at J, leaving 3 bases unmatched. Germline loops: CDR1 NSQYPW, CDR2 LRSPGD (reference sequence). The sample holds many counts of this clone. Its cognate antigen is unknown. Gene names denote mouse genes. The CDR3 end lies 4 residues beyond the end of the read and is filled in from the germline J gene. The same CDR3 also results from other DNA sequences found in this sample.

This sequence was found in a C3H/HeJ mouse with alopecia areata. The strain's MHC haplotype is H2-k. The sequenced sample consisted of CD8+ T cells sorted from a lymph node. The V call is TRBV1, the J call TRBJ2-1; 8 bases map to TRBD1. The covered CDR3 bases are TGCACCTGCAGTGGAGGGGACAGGTATGCT. This encodes CTCSGGDRYA. The full CDR3 is CTCSGGDRYAEQFF.